The rows below give T cell receptor beta chains drawn from one sample of a study of blood T cell repertoires in COVID-19. Sequencing was performed with immunoSEQ multiplex PCR; in TCRdb, only in-frame clones are kept and a portion is missing. The data hold 300,000 to 400,000 clones, with about 85% observed a single time. The sample was PBMCs or T cells enriched from blood (not recorded which). The receptor source for this set is a woman aged 25 to 39 who had been exposed to COVID-19. The CDR3 runs from the conserved cysteine through the conserved F or W. Fields, in order: J gene, V gene, D gene, clone size, CDR3 DNA, CDR3 protein. A D gene is named only where the DNA matches it firmly. Some rows have no size entry. The others give once, few or many, or a class for an expanded clone.

j_call: TRBJ2-1
v_call: TRBV4-3
d_call: TRBD1
clone_size: .
cdr3_nt: TGCGCCAGCAGCCAAGATTGGAGACAGGGCTACAATGAGCAGTTCTTC
cdr3_aa: CASSQDWRQGYNEQFF

j_call: TRBJ1-1
v_call: TRBV4-1
d_call: .
clone_size: .
cdr3_nt: TGCGCCAGCAGCCAAGGTCTACCCGGGACACTGAACACTGAAGCTTTCTTT
cdr3_aa: CASSQGLPGTLNTEAFF

j_call: TRBJ2-7
v_call: TRBV28
d_call: TRBD1
clone_size: .
cdr3_nt: TGTGCCAGCAGTTTATATTCCGGGACAGGGGGCTCCCTACAGTACTTC
cdr3_aa: CASSLYSGTGGSLQYF

j_call: TRBJ2-3
v_call: TRBV3-1/TRBV3-2
d_call: .
clone_size: few
cdr3_nt: TGTGCCAGCAGCTCACCAGGGTATAGAACGCAGTATTTT
cdr3_aa: CASSSPGYRTQYF

j_call: TRBJ1-3
v_call: TRBV5-4
d_call: .
clone_size: once
cdr3_nt: TGTGCCAGCAGCTTGGGTCGTATCTCTGGAAACACCATATATTTT
cdr3_aa: CASSLGRISGNTIYF

j_call: TRBJ2-7
v_call: TRBV28
d_call: TRBD1
clone_size: once
cdr3_nt: TGTGCCAGCAGTAGGACAGGGAGGACCTACGAGCAGTACTTC
cdr3_aa: CASSRTGRTYEQYF

j_call: TRBJ2-1
v_call: TRBV19
d_call: TRBD2
clone_size: .
cdr3_nt: TGTGCCAGTATCCCTAGCGGGAGAAGCGATGAGCAGTTCTTC
cdr3_aa: CASIPSGRSDEQFF

j_call: TRBJ2-5
v_call: TRBV15
d_call: .
clone_size: .
cdr3_nt: TGTGCCACCAGCAGTCCCCAGTCGAGACACCAGATAGGGACCCAGTACTTC
cdr3_aa: CATSSPQSRHQIGTQYF

j_call: TRBJ1-4
v_call: TRBV28
d_call: TRBD1
clone_size: .
cdr3_nt: TGTGCCAGCAGTGAAGGGGGCGATGAAAAACTGTTTTTT
cdr3_aa: CASSEGGDEKLFF

j_call: TRBJ1-5
v_call: TRBV28
d_call: .
clone_size: .
cdr3_nt: TGTGCCAGCACCAGACCAGGCTACAATCAGCCCCAGCATTTT
cdr3_aa: CASTRPGYNQPQHF

j_call: TRBJ2-3
v_call: TRBV27
d_call: .
clone_size: .
cdr3_nt: TGTGCCAGCAGTTTAGGGACAACCTCCACAGATACGCAGTATTTT
cdr3_aa: CASSLGTTSTDTQYF

j_call: TRBJ2-1
v_call: TRBV3-1/TRBV3-2
d_call: TRBD2
clone_size: .
cdr3_nt: TGTGCCAGCAGCCAGAAACTAGCGGGAGGGCTATTCAATGAGCAGTTCTTC
cdr3_aa: CASSQKLAGGLFNEQFF

j_call: TRBJ2-7
v_call: TRBV28
d_call: .
clone_size: .
cdr3_nt: TGTGCCAGCAGTGCGGAGGAAGCTGTAGGATACGAGCAGTACTTC
cdr3_aa: CASSAEEAVGYEQYF

j_call: TRBJ2-5
v_call: TRBV7-2
d_call: .
clone_size: .
cdr3_nt: TGTGCCAGCAGCTCCCAGGGGGGTCAAGAGACCCAGTACTTC
cdr3_aa: CASSSQGGQETQYF

j_call: TRBJ1-6
v_call: TRBV14
d_call: .
clone_size: few
cdr3_nt: TGTGCCAGCAGCCAAGTACTAAATTCACCCCTCCACTTT
cdr3_aa: CASSQVLNSPLHF

j_call: TRBJ2-3
v_call: TRBV7-2
d_call: .
clone_size: once
cdr3_nt: TGTGCCAGCAGCTTACCCTTTCCAGATACGCAGTATTTT
cdr3_aa: CASSLPFPDTQYF

j_call: TRBJ2-7
v_call: TRBV30
d_call: .
clone_size: .
cdr3_nt: TGTGCCTGGAGGGAGGCAGGTAGCTCCTACGAGCAGTACTTC
cdr3_aa: CAWREAGSSYEQYF

j_call: TRBJ2-2
v_call: TRBV4-3
d_call: .
clone_size: .
cdr3_nt: TGCGCCAGCAGCCAAGGGCCCGATTACACCGGGGAGCTGTTTTTT
cdr3_aa: CASSQGPDYTGELFF

j_call: TRBJ2-1
v_call: TRBV6-5
d_call: TRBD1
clone_size: .
cdr3_nt: TGTGCCAGCTCGACCGGGACAGTCTCCTACAATGAGCAGTTCTTC
cdr3_aa: CASSTGTVSYNEQFF

j_call: TRBJ1-1
v_call: TRBV10-3
d_call: TRBD1
clone_size: .
cdr3_nt: TGTGCCACTGGACAGGCGACTGAAGCTTTCTTT
cdr3_aa: CATGQATEAFF

j_call: TRBJ2-2
v_call: TRBV30
d_call: .
clone_size: .
cdr3_nt: TGTGCCTGGAGTGTTACGGGAAACGGGGAGCTGTTTTTT
cdr3_aa: CAWSVTGNGELFF

j_call: TRBJ1-5
v_call: TRBV6-5
d_call: .
clone_size: .
cdr3_nt: TGTGCCAGCAGAAGAAAACAAAATCAGCCCCAGCATTTT
cdr3_aa: CASRRKQNQPQHF

j_call: TRBJ2-1
v_call: TRBV3-1/TRBV3-2
d_call: TRBD2
clone_size: .
cdr3_nt: TGTGCCAGCAGCTCCGGGACTAGCGGGTGGAGCTCCTACAATGAGCAGTTCTTC
cdr3_aa: CASSSGTSGWSSYNEQFF

j_call: TRBJ1-1
v_call: TRBV5-1
d_call: .
clone_size: few
cdr3_nt: TGCGCCTCGGCTGGGGGCGATGGGTACACTGAAGCTTTCTTT
cdr3_aa: CASAGGDGYTEAFF

j_call: TRBJ2-1
v_call: TRBV5-1
d_call: TRBD2
clone_size: .
cdr3_nt: TGCGCCAGCAGCACGCCCCGGACTAGCGGACATGAGCAGTTCTTC
cdr3_aa: CASSTPRTSGHEQFF

j_call: TRBJ2-1
v_call: TRBV1
d_call: .
clone_size: .
cdr3_nt: TGCACCAGCACCAATCGGGGGGGAGCAAATAGGGATGAGCAGTTCTTC
cdr3_aa: CTSTNRGGANRDEQFF

j_call: TRBJ1-1
v_call: TRBV19
d_call: TRBD1
clone_size: .
cdr3_nt: TGTGCCAGTAGCACCACCCAGACAGGGGCCAGCCGGGCTTTCTTT
cdr3_aa: CASSTTQTGASRAFF

j_call: TRBJ2-7
v_call: TRBV2
d_call: .
clone_size: .
cdr3_nt: TGTGCCAGCAGTGAAAGGGGGTACACCTACGAGCAGTACTTC
cdr3_aa: CASSERGYTYEQYF

j_call: TRBJ1-1
v_call: TRBV27
d_call: TRBD1
clone_size: .
cdr3_nt: TGTGCCAGCAGTTTACCCGGGACAGGCAACACTGAAGCTTTCTTT
cdr3_aa: CASSLPGTGNTEAFF

j_call: TRBJ2-5
v_call: TRBV5-4
d_call: .
clone_size: .
cdr3_nt: TGTGCCAGCAGTTCCCCCGGGGAAGAGACCCAGTACTTC
cdr3_aa: CASSSPGEETQYF

j_call: TRBJ2-3
v_call: TRBV28
d_call: .
clone_size: once
cdr3_nt: TGTGCCAGCAGTTTGGGGACAAGCTACACAGATACGCAGTATTTT
cdr3_aa: CASSLGTSYTDTQYF